Included here is one TCR beta chain sequence, with context. Its antigen is unknown. PCR employed 60 Vbeta and 13 Jbeta primers. Clones were read by immunoSEQ multiplex PCR, and TCRdb kept only the in-frame ones, dropping some. The sample has around 190,000 clones, less than 80% seen once. The CDR3 is 15 residues long. V lost 5 bases and J lost 4; bases outside the gene matches: 7. CDR1 MNHNS and CDR2 SASEGT come from the germline V gene. The sample is drawn from a study of cytomegalovirus exposure and HLA in healthy donors. The study, taken as a whole, reports: The study recorded over 150 TCR beta chains that were cytomegalovirus-associated.

Nominally healthy donors were sampled, though unrecorded immune exposures were likely. This chain links TRBV6-1 with TRBJ2-3; 9 bases fit TRBD1. Sequences were obtained from PBMCs. The origin of this receptor is a woman aged 35 to 49 in good health and CMV-seronegative. CDR3 residues: CASSPGTGRADTQYF. CDR3 nucleotide sequence: TGTGCCAGCAGTCCAGGGACAGGGAGGGCAGATACGCAGTATTTT.